This TCR beta chain is from a study of T cell responses to AZD1222 COVID-19 vaccine. Study context: Analyses pooled second doses at about 4 or about 12 weeks.

About this clone itself: The junction does not match germline at one end; this may be a read error.

This CDR3 spans 17 amino acids. The germline V gene has CDR1 MNHEY and CDR2 SVGEGT. Clones were read by immunoSEQ multiplex PCR, and TCRdb kept only the in-frame ones, dropping some. The data hold some 140,000 clones, with around 93% observed a single time. The sequence was obtained from an adult in good health. The source was peripheral blood, collected on day 0 of AZD1222 vaccination. The chain uses TRBV6-2 or TRBV6-3 and TRBJ1-5, with D possibly being TRBD1 (5 bases). The CDR3 reads CASSYPLLVRENQPQHF. The CDR3 coding sequence is TGTGCCAGTAGTTACCCCCTTCTTGTCAGGGAAAATCAGCCCCAGCATTTT.